The source of this TCR beta chain is a study of PD-1 blockade in classical Hodgkin lymphoma. Findings and limits, study-wide: Partial responders and progressors had significantly lower baseline TCR diversity. Baseline TCR diversity was reportedly lower in newly diagnosed patients than in healthy donors. It was reported as lower still in relapsed/refractory patients.

TCRdb keeps only in-frame clones here, not all; method: immunoSEQ multiplex PCR. The sample shows about 98,000 clones, approximately 92% of them seen only once. The germline gives CDR1 WSHSY, CDR2 SAAADI. The junction had 3 bases not matched to a gene; V was cut back by 2 bases and J by 8 bases. The CDR3 spans 13 residues. For this clone: What it recognizes is unknown.

Every patient was affected by relapse after autologous stem cell transplantation, while exposure to brentuximab vedotin was not uniform. Patients' outcomes at their best amounted to complete response, partial response or progressive disease. The genes are TRBV10-2 and TRBJ2-1; 7 nucleotides line up with TRBD2. This receptor was identified in a human donor with classical Hodgkin lymphoma. The sequencing used peripheral blood mononuclear cells (PBMCs), collected at baseline. CDR3 region: CASSEGGVHEQFF. CDR3 bases: TGCGCCAGCAGTGAGGGGGGGGTCCATGAGCAGTTCTTC.